This TCR beta chain comes out of a study of blood T cell repertoires in COVID-19. TCRdb's copy holds only in-frame clones and misses some; the assay was immunoSEQ multiplex PCR. This table holds some 97,000 clones, 80% to 90% found once. The CDR3 length is 17 residues. From germline, CDR1 is LNHDA and CDR2 SQIVND (reference sequence). V trimming: 0 bases; J trimming: 4 bases; junction bases outside the gene matches: 5. This sequence joins TRBV19 and TRBJ2-3; TRBD1 matches 12 bases. This clonotype originated in a woman in her forties or fifties who had recovered from COVID-19. Sample: PBMCs or T cells enriched from blood (not recorded which). As DNA, the CDR3 is TGTGCCAGTAGTATAGATACCGGGACAGGGGGCGCAGATACGCAGTATTTT. This gives the protein CASSIDTGTGGADTQYF.